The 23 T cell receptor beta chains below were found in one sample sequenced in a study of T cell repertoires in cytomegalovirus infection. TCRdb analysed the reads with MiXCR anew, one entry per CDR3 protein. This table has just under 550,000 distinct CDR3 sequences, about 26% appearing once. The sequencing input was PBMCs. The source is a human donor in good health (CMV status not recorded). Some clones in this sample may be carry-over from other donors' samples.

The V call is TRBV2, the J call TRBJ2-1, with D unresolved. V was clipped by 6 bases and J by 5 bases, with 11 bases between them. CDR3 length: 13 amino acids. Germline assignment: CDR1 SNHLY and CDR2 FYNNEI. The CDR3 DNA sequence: TGTGCCAGCAGAGGCCGATTCCACAATGAGCAGTTCTTC. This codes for CASRGRFHNEQFF.

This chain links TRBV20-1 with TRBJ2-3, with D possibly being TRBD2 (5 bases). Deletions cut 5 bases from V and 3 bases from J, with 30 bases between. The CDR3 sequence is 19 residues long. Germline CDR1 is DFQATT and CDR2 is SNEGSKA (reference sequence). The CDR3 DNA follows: TGCAGTGCTGCCCAGATAAGAGAGGTCCCGGACTTTTGGACAGATACGCAGTATTTT. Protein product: CSAAQIREVPDFWTDTQYF.

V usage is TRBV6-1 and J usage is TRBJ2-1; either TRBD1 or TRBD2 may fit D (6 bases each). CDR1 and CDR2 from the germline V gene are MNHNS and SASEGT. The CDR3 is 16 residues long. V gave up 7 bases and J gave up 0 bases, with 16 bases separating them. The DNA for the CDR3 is TGTGCCAGCATTAATGGGGGGCAGAGCTCCTACAATGAGCAGTTCTTC. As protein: CASINGGQSSYNEQFF.

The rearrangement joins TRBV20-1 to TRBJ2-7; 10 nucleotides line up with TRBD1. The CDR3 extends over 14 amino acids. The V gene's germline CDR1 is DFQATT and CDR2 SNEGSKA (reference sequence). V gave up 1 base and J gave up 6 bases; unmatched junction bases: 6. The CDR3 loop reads CSARAGTGAGEQYF. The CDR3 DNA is TGCAGTGCTAGAGCCGGGACAGGGGCCGGCGAGCAGTACTTC.

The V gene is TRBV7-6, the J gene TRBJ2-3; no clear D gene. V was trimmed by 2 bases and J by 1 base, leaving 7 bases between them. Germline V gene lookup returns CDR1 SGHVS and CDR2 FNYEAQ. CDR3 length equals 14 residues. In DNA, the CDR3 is TGTGCCAGCAGCTTACCCGGGCGCACAGATACGCAGTATTTT. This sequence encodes CASSLPGRTDTQYF.

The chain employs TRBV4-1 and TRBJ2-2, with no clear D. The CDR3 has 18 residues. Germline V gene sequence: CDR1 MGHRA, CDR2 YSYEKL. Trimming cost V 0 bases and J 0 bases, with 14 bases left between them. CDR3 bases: TGCGCCAGCAGCCAAGAGGTAGCTCATACAACGAACACCGGGGAGCTGTTTTTT. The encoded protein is CASSQEVAHTTNTGELFF.

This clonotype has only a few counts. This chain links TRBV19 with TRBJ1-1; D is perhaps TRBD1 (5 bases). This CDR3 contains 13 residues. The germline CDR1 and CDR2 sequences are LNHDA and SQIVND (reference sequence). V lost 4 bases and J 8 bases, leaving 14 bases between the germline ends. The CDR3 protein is CASSSVGTGEAFF. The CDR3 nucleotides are TGTGCCAGTAGTAGTGTCGGGACTGGGGAAGCTTTCTTT.

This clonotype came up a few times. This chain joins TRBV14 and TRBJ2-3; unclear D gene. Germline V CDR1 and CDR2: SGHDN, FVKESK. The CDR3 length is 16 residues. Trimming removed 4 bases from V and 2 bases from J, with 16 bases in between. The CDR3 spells CASSRPAAAVTDTQYF. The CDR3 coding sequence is TGTGCCAGCAGCCGCCCGGCGGCCGCTGTCACAGATACGCAGTATTTT.

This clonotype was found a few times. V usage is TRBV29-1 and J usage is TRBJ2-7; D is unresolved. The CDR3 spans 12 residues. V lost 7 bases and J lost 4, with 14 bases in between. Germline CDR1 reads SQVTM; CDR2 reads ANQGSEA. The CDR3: CSGADEPYEQYF. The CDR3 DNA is TGCAGCGGGGCCGATGAACCGTACGAGCAGTACTTC.

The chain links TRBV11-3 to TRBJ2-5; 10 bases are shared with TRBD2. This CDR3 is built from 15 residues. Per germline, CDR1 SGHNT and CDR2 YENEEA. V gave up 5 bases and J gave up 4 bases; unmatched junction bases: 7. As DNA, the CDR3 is TGTGCCAGCAGCCTTAGCGGGAGGCCGGGAGAGACCCAGTACTTC. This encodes CASSLSGRPGETQYF.

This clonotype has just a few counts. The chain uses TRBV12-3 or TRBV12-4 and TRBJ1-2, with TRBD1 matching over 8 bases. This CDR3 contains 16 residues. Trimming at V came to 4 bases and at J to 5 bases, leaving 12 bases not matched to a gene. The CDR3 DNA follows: TGTGCCAGCAGTTCCGGCCATGGACAGGGCGCATATGGCTACACCTTC. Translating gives CASSSGHGQGAYGYTF.

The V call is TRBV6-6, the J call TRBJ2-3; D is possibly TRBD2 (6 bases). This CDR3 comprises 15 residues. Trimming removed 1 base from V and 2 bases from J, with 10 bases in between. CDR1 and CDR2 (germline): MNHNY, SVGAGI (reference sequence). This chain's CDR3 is CASSYLRDPTDTQYF. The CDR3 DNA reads TGTGCCAGCAGTTACTTGCGGGACCCCACAGATACGCAGTATTTT.

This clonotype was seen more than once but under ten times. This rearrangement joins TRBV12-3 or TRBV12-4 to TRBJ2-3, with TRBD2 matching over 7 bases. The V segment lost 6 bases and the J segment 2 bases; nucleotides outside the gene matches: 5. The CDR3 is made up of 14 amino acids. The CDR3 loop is CASSRSGNTDTQYF. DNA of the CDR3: TGTGCCAGCAGCCGGAGCGGGAACACAGATACGCAGTATTTT.

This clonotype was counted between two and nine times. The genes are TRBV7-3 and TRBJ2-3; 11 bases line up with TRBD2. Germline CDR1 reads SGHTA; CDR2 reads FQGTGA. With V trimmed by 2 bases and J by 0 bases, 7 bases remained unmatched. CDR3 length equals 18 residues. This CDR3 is CASSLFGTSGTSTDTQYF. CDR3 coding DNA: TGTGCCAGCAGCTTATTCGGGACTAGCGGTACTAGCACAGATACGCAGTATTTT.

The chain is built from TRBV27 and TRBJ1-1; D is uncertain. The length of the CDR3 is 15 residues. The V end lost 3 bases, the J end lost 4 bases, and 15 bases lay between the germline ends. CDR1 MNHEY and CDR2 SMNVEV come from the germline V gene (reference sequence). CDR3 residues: CASSLLRRMGTEAFF. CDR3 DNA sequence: TGTGCCAGCAGTTTGTTACGGAGAATGGGCACTGAAGCTTTCTTT.

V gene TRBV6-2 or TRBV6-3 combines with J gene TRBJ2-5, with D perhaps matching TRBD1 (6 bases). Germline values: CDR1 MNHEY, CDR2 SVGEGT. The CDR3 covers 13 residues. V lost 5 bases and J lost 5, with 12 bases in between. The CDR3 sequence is CASSPDRWETQYF. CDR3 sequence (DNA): TGTGCCAGCAGTCCTGACAGGTGGGAGACCCAGTACTTC.

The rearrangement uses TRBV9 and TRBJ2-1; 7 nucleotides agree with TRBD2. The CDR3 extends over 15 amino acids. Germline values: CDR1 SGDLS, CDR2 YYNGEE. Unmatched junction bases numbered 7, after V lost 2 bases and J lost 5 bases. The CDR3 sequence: CASSVSPAGNNEQFF. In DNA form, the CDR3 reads TGTGCCAGCAGCGTTAGTCCAGCGGGAAACAATGAGCAGTTCTTC.

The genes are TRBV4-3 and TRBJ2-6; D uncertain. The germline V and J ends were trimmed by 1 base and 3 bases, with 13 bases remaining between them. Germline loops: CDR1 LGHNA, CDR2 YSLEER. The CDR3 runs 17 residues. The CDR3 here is CASSQGTRLDGANVLTF. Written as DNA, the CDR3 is TGCGCCAGCAGCCAAGGGACCAGGTTGGATGGGGCCAACGTCCTGACTTTC.

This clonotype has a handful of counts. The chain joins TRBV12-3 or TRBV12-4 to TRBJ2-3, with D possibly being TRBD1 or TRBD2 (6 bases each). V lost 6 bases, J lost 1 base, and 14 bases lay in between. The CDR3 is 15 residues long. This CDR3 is CASSPRGERTDTQYF. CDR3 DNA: TGTGCCAGCAGCCCAAGGGGGGAGCGCACAGATACGCAGTATTTT.

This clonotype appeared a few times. The CDR3 sequence is CASRPWADPKSYEQYF. The CDR3 coding sequence is TGTGCCAGCAGACCCTGGGCAGACCCAAAATCCTACGAGCAGTACTTC. The chain uses TRBV28 and TRBJ2-7; D is uncertain. Trimming stripped 6 bases from V and 1 base from J, with 19 bases between. The CDR3 totals 16 residues. Per germline, CDR1 MDHEN and CDR2 SYDVKM.

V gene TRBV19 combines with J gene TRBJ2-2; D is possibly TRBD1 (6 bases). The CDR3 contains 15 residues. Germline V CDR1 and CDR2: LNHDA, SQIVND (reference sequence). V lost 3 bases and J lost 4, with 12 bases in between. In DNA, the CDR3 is TGTGCCAGTAGTATCCAGGGGTTAGGCACCGGGGAGCTGTTTTTT. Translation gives CASSIQGLGTGELFF.

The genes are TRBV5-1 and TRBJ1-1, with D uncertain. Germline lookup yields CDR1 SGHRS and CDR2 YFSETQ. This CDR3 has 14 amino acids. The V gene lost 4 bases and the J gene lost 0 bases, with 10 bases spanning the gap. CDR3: CASSPGSVNTEAFF. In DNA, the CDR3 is TGCGCCAGCAGCCCCGGGTCGGTGAACACTGAAGCTTTCTTT.

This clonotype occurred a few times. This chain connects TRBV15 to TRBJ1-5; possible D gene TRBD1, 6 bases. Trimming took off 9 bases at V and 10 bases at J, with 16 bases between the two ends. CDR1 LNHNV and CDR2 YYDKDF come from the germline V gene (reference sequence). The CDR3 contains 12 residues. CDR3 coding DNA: TGTGCCACTGGGGCGGACAGACTACCCCAGCATTTT. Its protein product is CATGADRLPQHF.